This T cell receptor beta chain was sequenced for a study of shared clonotypes between healthy human individuals. The assay was immunoSEQ multiplex PCR, and TCRdb's table has in-frame clones only and misses some. The table has about 2.4 million clones, approximately 94% seen once; the top ten hold around 0.14%. This clone was picked up one time. The receptor was isolated from a man aged 18 to 29 in good health. Input material: naive CD4+ T cells sorted from blood. The subset denotes: CD45RA+ positively selected.

As DNA, the CDR3 is TGCAGCGTAGTGGCTGGGGCAGAGACCCAGTACTTC. Amino acid sequence: CSVVAGAETQYF. The chain joins TRBV29-1 to TRBJ2-5; perhaps TRBD1 as D (5 bases). V was shortened by 6 bases and J by 4 bases, with 12 bases between the two germline ends. This CDR3 is built from 12 residues. In germline, CDR1 is SQVTM, CDR2 ANQGSEA.